This TCR beta chain was recorded in a study of beta chain features in type 1 diabetes. Whole-study results and caveats: A moderate, significant TCRB CDR3 shortening appeared in type 1 diabetes across four CD4+ subsets.

V shed 4 bases and J 5 bases; nucleotides not matched to a gene: 6. Germline CDR1 reads SGHRS; CDR2 reads YFSETQ. The CDR3 is 14 amino acids. Isolated RNA was reverse transcribed in full, so expressed TCRB transcripts were sequenced. The assay was immunoSEQ multiplex PCR, and TCRdb's table has in-frame clones only and misses some. The sample has some 280,000 clones, 14% seen once. This clone was seen just once. Its cognate antigen is unknown. Other DNA variants within this sample encode the same CDR3. The V gene is TRBV5-1, the J gene TRBJ2-7; 10 positions agree with TRBD1. Material for sequencing was naive CD4+ T cells from blood. This clonotype originated in a man aged 25 to 40 with type 1 diabetes. The CDR3 reads CASSPGTGVHEQYF. DNA of the CDR3: TGCGCCAGCAGCCCGGGGACAGGGGTCCACGAGCAGTACTTC.